Listed here are 26 T cell receptor beta chains from one sample, sequenced in a study of identical twins. Via MiXCR, TCRdb re-called the 5' RACE reads, giving one row per CDR3 protein. The sample gives more than 1.5 million distinct CDR3 sequences, about 32% of which show up once; about 0.27% is in the top ten. What was sequenced was cord blood. Receptor source: a newborn girl in good health.

Ten or more counts support this clonotype. V gene TRBV4-2 combines with J gene TRBJ2-5; 10 bases map to TRBD2. Germline V lookup: CDR1 LGHNA, CDR2 YNFKEQ. V lost 0 bases, J lost 2 bases, and 0 bases stayed unmatched. CDR3 length: 15 residues. The CDR3 loop is CASSQELAGQETQYF. CDR3 DNA: TGTGCCAGCAGCCAAGAACTAGCGGGGCAAGAGACCCAGTACTTC.

This clonotype turned up a few times. The CDR3 DNA is TGTGCCAGCAGCGAACTAGCGGGAGGACGGACCCAGTACTTC. Its protein product is CASSELAGGRTQYF. The rearrangement links TRBV13 to TRBJ2-5; 12 positions agree with TRBD2. Germline V gene lookup returns CDR1 PRHDT and CDR2 FYEKMQ (reference sequence). The CDR3 contains 14 residues. The J segment lost 7 bases and the V segment lost 5 bases, leaving 5 bases of the junction unmatched.

V and J are TRBV5-1 and TRBJ2-7, with 9 nucleotides matching TRBD1. This CDR3 has 19 residues. The V gene end was trimmed by 3 bases and the J gene end by 0 bases; junction bases not matched to a gene: 16. The germline CDR1 and CDR2 sequences are SGHRS and YFSETQ. The CDR3 protein is CASSYDPGTGWLGSYEQYF. The CDR3 DNA follows: TGCGCCAGCAGCTACGATCCCGGGACAGGGTGGTTGGGCTCCTACGAGCAGTACTTC.

The count of this clonotype is one. This may arise from a read error, as a much more abundant clone is one base away. The chain uses TRBV10-3 and TRBJ2-3, with TRBD2 matching 11 bases. The germline V gene encodes CDR1 ENHRY and CDR2 SYGVKD. The CDR3 covers 14 residues. V gave up 10 bases and J gave up 5 bases; unmatched junction bases: 8. CDR3 loop: CATELAGGIDTQYF. The DNA for the CDR3 is TGTGCCACCGAGTTAGCGGGGGGGATAGATACGCAGTATTTT.

The CDR3, as DNA: TGCGCCAGCAGCCCCTGGGCGACTAGCGGACCCTACAATGAGCAGTTCTTC. It translates to CASSPWATSGPYNEQFF. The rearrangement links TRBV5-1 to TRBJ2-1; 9 bases are a match to TRBD2. Per germline, CDR1 SGHRS and CDR2 YFSETQ. The CDR3 consists of 17 residues. Trimming removed 4 bases from V and 2 bases from J; junction bases left unmatched: 10.

This sequence joins TRBV6-5 and TRBJ1-2; 7 bases fit TRBD1. Trimming took 6 bases from V and 4 from J; bases not matched to a gene: 5. The CDR3 runs 13 residues. Germline lookup yields CDR1 MNHEY and CDR2 SVGAGI. The CDR3 DNA is TGTGCCAGCAGACGGGACAGCGTCTATGGCTACACCTTC. The encoded protein is CASRRDSVYGYTF.

This clonotype was observed a few times. Germline is not matched at one junction end, which may reflect a read error. This rearrangement joins TRBV7-2 to TRBJ1-6; 10 positions agree with TRBD1. The germline V gene has CDR1 SGHTA and CDR2 FQGNSA. This CDR3 has 17 residues. The CDR3 DNA is TGTGCCAGCAGCTCCTGGACAGGGGGGTCCTTTAATTCACCCCTCCACTTT. Its translation is CASSSWTGGSFNSPLHF.

The chain joins TRBV6-2 or TRBV6-3 to TRBJ2-2; a weak D match, TRBD1 (6 bases). The germline CDR1 and CDR2 sequences are MNHEY and SVGEGT. CDR3 length equals 16 residues. Trimming left V 0 bases short and J 7 bases short, with 15 bases between. The CDR3, as DNA: TGTGCCAGCAGTTACTCCCCAGCAGGGGAAGGCGGGGAGCTGTTTTTT. Protein product: CASSYSPAGEGGELFF.

This clonotype was observed a few times. The CDR3 sequence is CAWTTGLVYEQYF. DNA of the CDR3: TGTGCCTGGACCACTGGACTAGTCTACGAGCAGTACTTC. The chain recombines TRBV30 with TRBJ2-7; 7 nucleotides align to TRBD2. Unmatched junction bases numbered 6, after V lost 4 bases and J lost 3 bases. This CDR3 region has 13 residues. In germline, CDR1 is GTSNPN, CDR2 SVGIG (reference sequence).

This clonotype appeared a few times. V is TRBV9 and J is TRBJ2-3; TRBD2 agrees at 10 bases. The V and J ends lost 4 bases and 5 bases, in that order; junction bases with no gene match: 10. Looked up from germline, CDR1 is SGDLS and CDR2 is YYNGEE. The CDR3 runs to 16 residues. The CDR3 spells CASSPRLAGRGDTQYF. DNA of the CDR3: TGTGCCAGCAGCCCTCGACTAGCGGGCCGGGGAGATACGCAGTATTTT.

This clonotype was recorded a few times. The chain uses TRBV15 and TRBJ2-1, with TRBD2 identical over 10 bases. The CDR3 is 13 amino acids. Germline loops: CDR1 LNHNV, CDR2 YYDKDF (reference sequence). V trimming: 6 bases; J trimming: 6 bases; junction bases outside the gene matches: 2. Here the CDR3 reads CATRRTSGNEQFF. DNA for the CDR3: TGTGCCACCAGACGGACTAGCGGCAATGAGCAGTTCTTC.

The chain recombines TRBV6-5 with TRBJ2-7; D may be TRBD2 (6 bases). Germline CDR1 is MNHEY and CDR2 is SVGAGI. The CDR3 has 13 residues. The V end was cut by 9 bases, the J end by 2 bases, with 14 bases between. CDR3 sequence: CASLSGFTYEQYF. The CDR3 nucleotides are TGTGCCAGTCTTAGCGGCTTTACCTACGAGCAGTACTTC.

Many counts were recorded for this clonotype. Here the CDR3 DNA reads TGCGCCAGCAGCTTGTGGCGGTTTAGCACAGATACGCAGTATTTT. The encoded protein is CASSLWRFSTDTQYF. This chain uses TRBV5-1 with TRBJ2-3, with D unresolved. V was cut by 1 base and J by 0 bases, with 9 bases left in between. CDR3 length: 15 residues. Germline loops: CDR1 SGHRS, CDR2 YFSETQ.

This clonotype turned up a few times. This chain uses TRBV5-4 with TRBJ2-7, with 7 bases lining up with TRBD1. J gave up 1 base and V 0 bases, and 10 bases lay outside the gene matches. The CDR3 consists of 17 residues. Germline CDR1 and CDR2: SGHNT and YYREEE (reference sequence). This chain's CDR3 is CASSLGLTGQKSYEQYF. CDR3 DNA sequence: TGTGCCAGCAGCTTGGGCCTCACGGGACAGAAATCCTACGAGCAGTACTTC.

The CDR3 protein is CASSLADSPNNEQFF. CDR3 in DNA: TGTGCCAGCAGTTTAGCCGACTCCCCTAACAATGAGCAGTTCTTC. The J gene is TRBJ2-1, the V gene TRBV12-3 or TRBV12-4; no definite D call. V was pared by 0 bases and J by 5 bases, with 11 bases between. The CDR3 has 15 amino acids.

This clonotype was detected a few times. For the CDR3, the DNA is TGTGCCAGCAGTTTGGGGCTAGAACTGGCGCGGAATGAGCAGTTCTTC. Translated, it gives CASSLGLELARNEQFF. The chain joins TRBV12-3 or TRBV12-4 to TRBJ2-1; possible D gene TRBD1, 5 bases. CDR3 length: 16 residues. V was shortened by 3 bases and J by 7 bases, with 19 bases between the two germline ends.

This chain links TRBV6-6 with TRBJ2-3, with a tentative D call TRBD2 (6 bases). Germline CDR1 MNHNY, CDR2 SVGAGI (reference sequence). Trimming cost V 0 bases and J 6 bases, with 16 bases left between them. This CDR3 is built from 16 residues. In DNA form, the CDR3 reads TGTGCCAGCAGTTACTCGGGGGGATCGGGGACGGATACGCAGTATTTT. Protein sequence: CASSYSGGSGTDTQYF.

V usage is TRBV20-1 and J usage is TRBJ2-3; 7 bases are a match to TRBD1. CDR1 DFQATT and CDR2 SNEGSKA come from the germline V gene (reference sequence). J was trimmed by 1 base and V by 6 bases; bases with no gene match: 7. The CDR3 extends over 14 amino acids. The CDR3 region has the DNA TGCAGTGCCCTAGGGGGCGATCGCACAGATACGCAGTATTTT. Translated: CSALGGDRTDTQYF.

The table lists this clonotype with a few counts. The chain is built from TRBV12-3 or TRBV12-4 and TRBJ2-5, with TRBD1 identical over 8 bases. Trimming cost V 5 bases and J 6 bases; bases outside gene matches: 8. CDR3 length: 14 amino acids. For the CDR3, the DNA is TGTGCCAGCAGTCCTATGACAGGGGTGAAGACCCAGTACTTC. Translated: CASSPMTGVKTQYF.

The rearrangement links TRBV28 to TRBJ2-1, with TRBD2 identical over 10 bases. CDR3 length equals 16 residues. Trimming took 2 bases from V and 10 from J; bases not matched to a gene: 11. Germline V CDR1 and CDR2: MDHEN, SYDVKM. CDR3 sequence: CASSLTGTSASYEQFF. The CDR3 coding sequence is TGTGCCAGCAGTTTAACTGGGACTAGCGCTTCCTACGAGCAGTTCTTC.

This clonotype was recorded a few times. The V gene is TRBV29-1, the J gene TRBJ2-3; perhaps D is TRBD1 or TRBD2 (6 bases each). CDR1 is SQVTM, CDR2 ANQGSEA, per germline. This CDR3 spans 15 amino acids. The ends were cut back, 2 bases at V and 4 bases at J, with 16 bases in the middle. The CDR3 DNA reads TGCAGCGTTGAAACGGGGGCGCGGAATCCAGATACGCAGTATTTT. It specifies CSVETGARNPDTQYF.

This chain connects TRBV20-1 to TRBJ2-2, with D hard to call. Trimming took 0 bases from V and 5 from J, leaving 10 bases between them. The CDR3 runs 14 residues. Germline V gives CDR1 DFQATT, CDR2 SNEGSKA (reference sequence). The CDR3: CSARDFVRTGELFF. The CDR3 region has the DNA TGCAGTGCTAGAGATTTTGTCCGGACCGGGGAGCTGTTTTTT.

This clonotype turned up a few times. This chain uses TRBV6-1 with TRBJ1-5; D gene uncertain. This CDR3 spans 14 amino acids. The germline V and J ends were trimmed by 4 bases and 5 bases, with 12 bases remaining between them. From germline, CDR1 is MNHNS and CDR2 SASEGT. This CDR3 reads CASSGLRDYQPQHF. DNA of the CDR3: TGTGCCAGCAGTGGGTTGAGGGATTATCAGCCCCAGCATTTT.

Only a few counts were recorded for this clonotype. This chain links TRBV7-2 with TRBJ2-5; 8 bases align to TRBD2. V shed 5 bases, J shed 6 bases, and the junction held 5 bases outside the gene matches. This CDR3 is built from 13 residues. CDR1 is SGHTA, CDR2 FQGNSA, per germline. The CDR3: CASSRGGLKTQYF. CDR3 nucleotide sequence: TGTGCCAGCAGCCGCGGGGGGCTGAAGACCCAGTACTTC.

There are a few counts of this clonotype. V is TRBV6-1 and J is TRBJ1-1; no clear D gene. This CDR3 is built from 15 residues. Germline-derived CDR1 and CDR2 are MNHNS and SASEGT. The V end lost 7 bases, the J end lost 1 base, and 16 bases lay between the germline ends. The chain's CDR3 is CASTKTRNGNTEAFF. In DNA form, the CDR3 reads TGTGCCAGCACGAAGACCCGTAATGGGAACACTGAAGCTTTCTTT.

The chain links TRBV27 to TRBJ1-1; TRBD1 agrees at 9 bases. This CDR3 region has 18 residues. The V and J ends lost 6 bases and 0 bases, in that order; junction bases with no gene match: 14. Looked up from germline, CDR1 is MNHEY and CDR2 is SMNVEV (reference sequence). CDR3 amino acids: CASSSRGQGRGVNTEAFF. Written as DNA, the CDR3 is TGTGCCAGCAGCTCCCGGGGACAGGGAAGGGGCGTGAACACTGAAGCTTTCTTT.